This T cell receptor beta chain is from a study of blood T cells in healthy people across ages. A second PCR of 7 to 11 cycles used a sample-barcoded 5' primer and a J-beta primer mix. TCRdb reprocessed the 5' RACE reads with MiXCR, giving one entry per CDR3 protein. The profile covers fewer than 800,000 distinct CDR3 sequences, with roughly 21% appearing a single time and roughly 3.4% taken by the ten largest. This CDR3 region has 15 residues. The germline CDR1 and CDR2 sequences are SSHAT and FNYEAQ (reference sequence). Note on this clonotype: The junction departs from germline at one end; a sequencing error may be responsible.

Sequenced material: blood. This TCR was recovered from a man aged 65-85 years in good health. The chain links TRBV7-7 to TRBJ2-5, with D possibly matching TRBD1 (5 bases). The last part of the DNA fits TRBJ2-1 better; the J call may be wrong. CDR3 bases: TGTGCTAGCAGCCCCGACAGCCTTAGGGGTGTTGAGCAGTTCTTC. Amino acid sequence: CASSPDSLRGVEQFF.